This T cell receptor beta chain was observed in a study of blood T cell repertoires in COVID-19. Study background: The United States, Italy and Spain provided the acute and convalescent COVID-19 samples.

This clone was detected only a few times. The CDR3 is made up of 17 amino acids. V was pared by 3 bases and J by 2 bases, with 10 bases of the junction left unmatched. From germline, CDR1 is SGHNT and CDR2 YYREEE (reference sequence). Original data processing: Estimates of nucleated cell counts were drawn from the amplification of reference gene primers. Generated by immunoSEQ multiplex PCR, the TCRdb table keeps only in-frame clones and is missing some. Clonal size and the V and J genes are those of that table, whereas D and trimming came from the DNA. The table lists 200,000 or so clones, 80% to 85% of them singletons.

The specimen sequenced was peripheral blood. V is TRBV5-4 and J is TRBJ1-2, with TRBD1 matching 10 bases. The TCR sequence derives from a woman in her 30s with acute or convalescent COVID-19. CDR3 coding DNA: TGTGCCAGCAGCTCGGGCCTTCGACAGGGGGCAAACTATGGCTACACCTTC. Amino acids: CASSSGLRQGANYGYTF.